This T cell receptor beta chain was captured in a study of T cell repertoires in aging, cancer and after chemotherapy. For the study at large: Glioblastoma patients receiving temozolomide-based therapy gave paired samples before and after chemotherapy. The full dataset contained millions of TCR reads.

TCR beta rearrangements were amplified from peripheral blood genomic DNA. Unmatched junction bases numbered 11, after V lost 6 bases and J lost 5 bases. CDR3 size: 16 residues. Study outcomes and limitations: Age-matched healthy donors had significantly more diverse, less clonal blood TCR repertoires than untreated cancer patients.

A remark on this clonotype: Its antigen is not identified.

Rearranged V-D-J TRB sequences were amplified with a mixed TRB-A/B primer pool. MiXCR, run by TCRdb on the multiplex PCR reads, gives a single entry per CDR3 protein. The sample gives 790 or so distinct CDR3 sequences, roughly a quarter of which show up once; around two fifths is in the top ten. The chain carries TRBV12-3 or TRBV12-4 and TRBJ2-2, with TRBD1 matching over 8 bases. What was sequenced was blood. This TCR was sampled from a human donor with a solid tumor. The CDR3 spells CASRTSEDRVTGELFF. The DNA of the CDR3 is TGTGCCAGCAGAACTTCCGAGGACAGGGTAACCGGGGAGCTGTTTTTT.